This T cell receptor beta chain was profiled in a study of shared clonotypes between healthy human individuals (dated by TCRdb to about 2020). Regarding the study in general: The cohort included a few men and two women between 18 and 49 years of age. For each donor, CD4 naive and CD4 memory were each run on three plates, CD8 naive on two plates, and CD8 memory on one plate. To estimate repertoire size and how much clonotypes are shared between individuals, the study performed deep sequencing of blood TCR repertoires from 4 to 6 healthy adults. To increase sequencing depth and limit assay-specific biases, different laboratories used diverse techniques to prepare libraries and sequence TCR repertoires. Between about 0.94 and 10 billion PBMCs per donor were obtained by leukapheresis.

TCR CDR3 regions were amplified from genomic DNA by multiplex PCR using the deep immunoSEQ assay. Genomic DNA extracted from each cell subset was distributed evenly over all wells of several immunoSEQ 96-well plates, and each plate served as one replicate. For sorted subsets, around 0.2 ug genomic DNA, equal to some 28,000 T cell genomes, was loaded into each replicate PCR. The purified libraries were quantified using a Qubit 3.0 fluorometer, sized with a Bioanalyzer 2100, and then quantified again using the KAPA Library Quantification kit. Each immunoSEQ 96-well plate was sequenced on its own single-read 150-cycle Illumina NextSeq 550 flow cell. Per the source publication's procedure: Because only junctional sequences without quality scores were contained in the immunoSEQ output, filtering matching that applied to full-length reads could not be performed. To assign V/J genes and CDR3, sequences were annotated against IMGT germline references using PyIR, a Python wrapper for IgBLAST v1.9. Any read was removed if the V/J assignment was weak (E-value above 1e-6), the CDR3 was missing, or the read contained stop codons, out-of-frame junctions, or ambiguous translated residues. V3J clonotypes were defined as sequences sharing the same inferred V gene, J gene, and CDR3 amino acid sequence. To compute the percentage overlap between repertoires, the number of shared unique clonotypes was divided by the size of the smaller repertoire. Richness of each repertoire was evaluated using RTK rarefaction, the Chao1 estimator, and Recon v2.1 estimates of unobserved clonotypes. Generation probabilities were computed with OLGA for all TCRbeta clonotypes obtained by the gDNA method from a handful of donors. What TCRdb holds here is the immuneACCESS table cut down to in-frame rearrangements. Part of the clones is not present; checked against another copy, under half of the missing clones reflect an unresolved V gene, and the others are unexplained. The V and J calls and the clone size are those of that table, but D and trimming were determined from the DNA. This sample gives around 2,100,000 clones in total; about 95% of them show up just once. 0.95% to 1.5% of the sample goes to the ten largest clones.

Here is what the overall study found, with its caveats: Larger estimated clonotype richness was generally found for naive subsets than for memory subsets. About 4.5% of naive CD4, around 3.5% of naive CD8, roughly 2.4% of memory CD4, and around 0.4% of memory CD8 clonotypes were shared across several donors. Incomplete sequencing was indicated by rarefaction of sorted-subset datasets, despite the large sequencing depth. Clonotypes shared by all four sorted-subset donors showed higher generation probabilities than non-shared clonotypes. Based on pairwise subsampling, the degree of clonotype sharing among donors was expected to be affected by sequencing depth. The genetic and exposure-history diversity represented was limited by the small number of donors. Only blood was sampled, and tissue TCR repertoires likely differ from those in blood.

Reading the germline V gene gives CDR1 MGHRA and CDR2 YSYEKL. V and J are truncated by 0 bases and 5 bases respectively, leaving an intervening sequence of 11 bases. The CDR3 runs 15 amino acids, cysteine and phenylalanine included. The DNA shown is the 45-base CDR3, in frame from base 1. CD8 naive samples consisted of CD45RO-negative cells that were positively selected for CCR7, yielding a CD45RA+CCR7+ population without TemRA cells. Donors were healthy HIV-negative adults with no recently reported acute infections or vaccinations. Every donor was a Caucasian adult residing in Nashville, Tennessee, USA. Blood was collected by leukapheresis, and PBMCs were isolated by Ficoll-Histopaque density gradient centrifugation and then cryopreserved in liquid nitrogen vapor phase. Analytical flow cytometry was used to check the purity and quantity of every magnetically sorted T cell population. From each sorted fraction, genomic DNA was isolated and quantified by UV absorbance on a Nanodrop 2000c.

Concerning this clone: No cognate antigen has been identified for it. No quality values exist for individual bases; no much larger clone is one base distant.

The receptor's source is a young man in good health. Sample: naive CD8+ T cells sorted from blood. Sample cell subset or site, as interpreted from the label and publication: CD45RA+CCR7+. Recombination connected TRBV4-1 to TRBJ2-1; TRBD2 is possibly the D segment (6 matching bases). The DNA reads as follows: TGCGCCAGCAGCCAAGAATGGACTAACAACAATGAGCAGTTCTTC. This is translated as CASSQEWTNNNEQFF.